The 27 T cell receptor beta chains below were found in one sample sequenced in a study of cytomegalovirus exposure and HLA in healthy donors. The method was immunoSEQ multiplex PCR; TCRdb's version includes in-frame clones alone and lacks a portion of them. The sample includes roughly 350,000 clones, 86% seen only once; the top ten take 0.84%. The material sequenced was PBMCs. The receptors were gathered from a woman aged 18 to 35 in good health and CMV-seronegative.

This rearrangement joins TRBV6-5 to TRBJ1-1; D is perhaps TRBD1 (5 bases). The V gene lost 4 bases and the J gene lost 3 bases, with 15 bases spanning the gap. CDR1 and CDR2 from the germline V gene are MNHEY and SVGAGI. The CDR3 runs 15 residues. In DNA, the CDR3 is TGTGCCAGCAGTTTTAATCACTGGGGGGACACTGAAGCTTTCTTT. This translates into CASSFNHWGDTEAFF.

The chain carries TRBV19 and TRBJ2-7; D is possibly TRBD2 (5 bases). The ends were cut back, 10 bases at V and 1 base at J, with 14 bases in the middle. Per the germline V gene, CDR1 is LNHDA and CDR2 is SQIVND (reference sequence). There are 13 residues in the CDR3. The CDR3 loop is CATGEVGSYEQYF. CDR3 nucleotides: TGTGCCACCGGGGAAGTAGGGTCCTACGAGCAGTACTTC. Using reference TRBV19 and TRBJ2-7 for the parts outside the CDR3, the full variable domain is DGGITQSPKYLFRKEGQNVTLSCEQNLNHDAMYWYRQDPGQGLRLIYYSQIVNDFQKGDIAEGYSVSREKKESFPLTVTSAQKNPTAFYLCATGEVGSYEQYFGPGTRLTVT.

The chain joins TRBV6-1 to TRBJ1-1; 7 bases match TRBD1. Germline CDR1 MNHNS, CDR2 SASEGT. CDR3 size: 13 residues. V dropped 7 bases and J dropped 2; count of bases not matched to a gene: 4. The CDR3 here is CASNQGGNTEAFF. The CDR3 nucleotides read TGTGCCAGCAACCAGGGGGGCAACACTGAAGCTTTCTTT.

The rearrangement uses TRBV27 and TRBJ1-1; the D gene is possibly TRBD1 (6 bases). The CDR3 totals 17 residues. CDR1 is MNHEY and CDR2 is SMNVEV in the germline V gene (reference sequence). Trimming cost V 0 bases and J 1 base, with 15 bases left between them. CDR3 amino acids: CASSLSWGGRANTEAFF. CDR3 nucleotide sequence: TGTGCCAGCAGTTTATCCTGGGGGGGCAGGGCGAACACTGAAGCTTTCTTT.

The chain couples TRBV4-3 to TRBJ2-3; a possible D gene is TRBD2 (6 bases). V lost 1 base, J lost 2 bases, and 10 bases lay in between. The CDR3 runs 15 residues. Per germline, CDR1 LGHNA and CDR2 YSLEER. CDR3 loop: CASSQGGLNTDTQYF. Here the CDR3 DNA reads TGCGCCAGCAGCCAAGGGGGACTTAACACAGATACGCAGTATTTT.

The CDR3 coding sequence is TGTGCCAGCAGCGTAATGAGCGGGAGCTCCTACGAGCAGTACTTC. Its translation is CASSVMSGSSYEQYF. The V gene is TRBV9, the J gene TRBJ2-7; 8 bases line up with TRBD2. Per germline, CDR1 SGDLS and CDR2 YYNGEE. Trimming at V came to 1 base and at J to 0 bases, leaving 3 bases not matched to a gene. This CDR3 has 15 residues.

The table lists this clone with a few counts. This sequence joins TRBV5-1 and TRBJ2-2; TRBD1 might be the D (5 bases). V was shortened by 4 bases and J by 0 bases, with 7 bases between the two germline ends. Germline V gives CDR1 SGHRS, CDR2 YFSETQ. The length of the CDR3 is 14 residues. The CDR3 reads CASSTDTNTGELFF. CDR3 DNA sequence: TGCGCCAGCAGCACGGACACGAACACCGGGGAGCTGTTTTTT.

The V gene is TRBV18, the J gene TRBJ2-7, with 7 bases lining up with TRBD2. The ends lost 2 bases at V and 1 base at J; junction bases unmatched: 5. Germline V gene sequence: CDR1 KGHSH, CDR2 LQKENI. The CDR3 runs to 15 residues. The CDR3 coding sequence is TGTGCCAGCTCACCAAGGGAGGGCGGGTCCTACGAGCAGTACTTC. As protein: CASSPREGGSYEQYF.

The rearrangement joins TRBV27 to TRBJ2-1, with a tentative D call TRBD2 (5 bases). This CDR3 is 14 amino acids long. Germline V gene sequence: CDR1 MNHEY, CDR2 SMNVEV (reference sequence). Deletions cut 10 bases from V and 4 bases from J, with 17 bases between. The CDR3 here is CATMPGIPYNEQFF. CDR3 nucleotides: TGTGCCACCATGCCGGGGATACCTTACAATGAGCAGTTCTTC.

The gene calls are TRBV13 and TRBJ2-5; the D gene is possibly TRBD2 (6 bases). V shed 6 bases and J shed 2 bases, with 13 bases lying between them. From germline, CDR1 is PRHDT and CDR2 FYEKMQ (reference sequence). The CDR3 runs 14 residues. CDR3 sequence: CASSPPGTQETQYF. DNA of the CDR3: TGTGCCAGCAGTCCCCCCGGGACTCAAGAGACCCAGTACTTC.

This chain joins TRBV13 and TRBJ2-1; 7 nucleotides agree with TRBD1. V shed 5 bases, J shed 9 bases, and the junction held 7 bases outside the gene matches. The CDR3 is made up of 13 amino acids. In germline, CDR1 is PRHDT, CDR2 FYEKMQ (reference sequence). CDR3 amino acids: CASSIQGSGEQFF. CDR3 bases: TGTGCCAGCAGCATACAGGGGTCGGGTGAGCAGTTCTTC. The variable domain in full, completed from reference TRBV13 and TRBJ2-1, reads AAGVIQSPRHLIKEKRETATLKCYPIPRHDTVYWYQQGPGQDPQFLISFYEKMQSDKGSIPDRFSAQQFSDYHSELNMSSLELGDSALYFCASSIQGSGEQFFGPGTRLTVL.

As DNA, the CDR3 is TGTGCCTACTCGGGATCTGGGGCCAACGTCCTGACTTTC. Translation gives CAYSGSGANVLTF. The chain has TRBV2 and TRBJ2-6; D possibly corresponds to TRBD2 (5 bases). Germline-derived CDR1 and CDR2 are SNHLY and FYNNEI. V was pared by 11 bases and J by 1 base, with 9 bases between. This CDR3 contains 13 residues.

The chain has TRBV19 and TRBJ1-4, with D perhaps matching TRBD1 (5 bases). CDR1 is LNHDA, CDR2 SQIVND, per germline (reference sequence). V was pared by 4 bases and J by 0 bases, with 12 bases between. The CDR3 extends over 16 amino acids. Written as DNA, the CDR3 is TGTGCCAGTAGTAAGCCATCGGGGGCAACTAATGAAAAACTGTTTTTT. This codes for CASSKPSGATNEKLFF.

Here the CDR3 reads CASTTGSSSGNTIYF. CDR3 sequence (DNA): TGTGCCAGCACCACCGGGTCCTCCTCTGGAAACACCATATATTTT. The chain has TRBV6-5 and TRBJ1-3; D uncertain. The germline CDR1 and CDR2 sequences are MNHEY and SVGAGI. This CDR3 has 15 residues. Deletions cut 7 bases from V and 0 bases from J, with 13 bases between.

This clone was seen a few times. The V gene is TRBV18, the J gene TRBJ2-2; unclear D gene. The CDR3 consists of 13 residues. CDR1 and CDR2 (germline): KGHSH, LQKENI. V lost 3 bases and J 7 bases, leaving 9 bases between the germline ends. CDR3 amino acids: CASSPAEGGELFF. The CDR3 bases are TGTGCCAGCTCACCGGCGGAAGGCGGGGAGCTGTTTTTT.

The CDR3 loop is CASSFPGGLAFF. DNA for the CDR3: TGTGCCAGCAGTTTCCCGGGGGGCCTGGCTTTCTTT. J is TRBJ1-1 and V is TRBV27; TRBD1 is a possible D gene (6 bases). Per germline, CDR1 MNHEY and CDR2 SMNVEV (reference sequence). Trimming stripped 3 bases from V and 11 bases from J, with 13 bases between. The CDR3 consists of 12 residues.

Written as DNA, the CDR3 is TGTGCCAGCAGTTTACAGGGGGCGGATAACGAGCAGTACTTC. The encoded protein is CASSLQGADNEQYF. The V gene is TRBV5-6, the J gene TRBJ2-7; TRBD1 aligns across 9 bases. The CDR3 totals 14 residues. V lost 5 bases and J lost 5; bases outside the gene matches: 8. Per the germline V gene, CDR1 is SGHDT and CDR2 is YYEEEE. The variable domain in full, with the rest retrieved from reference TRBV5-6 and TRBJ2-7, is DAGVTQSPTHLIKTRGQQVTLRCSPKSGHDTVSWYQQALGQGPQFIFQYYEEEERQRGNFPDRFSGHQFPNYSSELNVNALLLGDSALYLCASSLQGADNEQYFGPGTRLTVT.

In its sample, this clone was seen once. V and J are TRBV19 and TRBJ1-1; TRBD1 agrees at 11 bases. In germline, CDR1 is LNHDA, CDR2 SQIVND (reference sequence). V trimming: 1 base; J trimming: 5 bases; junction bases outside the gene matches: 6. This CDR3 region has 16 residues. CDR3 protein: CASSIAGTGGWTEAFF. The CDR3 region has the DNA TGTGCCAGTAGTATAGCCGGGACAGGGGGGTGGACTGAAGCTTTCTTT.

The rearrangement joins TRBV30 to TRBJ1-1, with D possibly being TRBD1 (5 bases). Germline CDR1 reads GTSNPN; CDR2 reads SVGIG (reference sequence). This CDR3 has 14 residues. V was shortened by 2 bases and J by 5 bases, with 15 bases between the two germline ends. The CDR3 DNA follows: TGTGCCTGGAGTAGTTGGGTGCGGGGGACTGAAGCTTTCTTT. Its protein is CAWSSWVRGTEAFF. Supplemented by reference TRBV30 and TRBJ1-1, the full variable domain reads SQTIHQWPATLVQPVGSPLSLECTVEGTSNPNLYWYRQAAGRGLQLLFYSVGIGQISSEVPQNLSASRPQDRQFILSSKKLLLSDSGFYLCAWSSWVRGTEAFFGQGTRLTVV.

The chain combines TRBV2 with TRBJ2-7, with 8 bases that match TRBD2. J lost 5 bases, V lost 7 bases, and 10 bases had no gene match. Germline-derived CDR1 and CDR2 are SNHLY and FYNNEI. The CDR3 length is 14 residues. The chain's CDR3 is CASTISGIVDEQYF. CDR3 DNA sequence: TGTGCCAGCACCATTAGCGGGATAGTCGACGAGCAGTACTTC.

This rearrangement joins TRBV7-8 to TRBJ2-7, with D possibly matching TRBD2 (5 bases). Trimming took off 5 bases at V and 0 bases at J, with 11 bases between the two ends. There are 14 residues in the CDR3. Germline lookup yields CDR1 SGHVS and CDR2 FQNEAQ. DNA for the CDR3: TGTGCCAGCAGCCCAACTAGGAGCTCCTACGAGCAGTACTTC. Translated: CASSPTRSSYEQYF.

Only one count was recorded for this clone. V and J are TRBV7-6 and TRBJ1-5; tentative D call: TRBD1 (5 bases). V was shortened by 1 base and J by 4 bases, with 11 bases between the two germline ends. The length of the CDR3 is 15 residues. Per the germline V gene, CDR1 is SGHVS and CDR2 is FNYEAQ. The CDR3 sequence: CASSLGAGKNQPQHF. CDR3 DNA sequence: TGTGCCAGCAGCTTAGGCGCAGGGAAAAATCAGCCCCAGCATTTT. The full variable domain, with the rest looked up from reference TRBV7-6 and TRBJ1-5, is GAGVSQSPRYKVTKRGQDVALRCDPISGHVSLYWYRQALGQGPEFLTYFNYEAQQDKSGLPNDRFSAERPEGSISTLTIQRTEQRDSAMYRCASSLGAGKNQPQHFGDGTRLSIL.

The CDR3 region has the DNA TGTGCCAGCACCGGGTTTGAGGTACTCAATGAGCAGTTCTTC. Translation: CASTGFEVLNEQFF. The chain combines TRBV28 with TRBJ2-1; D remains unclear. CDR1 is MDHEN, CDR2 SYDVKM, per germline. Trimming pared 7 bases from V and 6 bases from J, leaving 16 bases between. This CDR3 spans 14 amino acids.

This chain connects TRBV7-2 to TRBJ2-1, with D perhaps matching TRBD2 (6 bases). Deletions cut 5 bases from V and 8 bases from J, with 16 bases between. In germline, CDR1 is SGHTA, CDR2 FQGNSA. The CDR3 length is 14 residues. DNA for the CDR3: TGTGCCAGCAGCCCACGGGAGAACCGCGATGAGCAGTTCTTC. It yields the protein CASSPRENRDEQFF.

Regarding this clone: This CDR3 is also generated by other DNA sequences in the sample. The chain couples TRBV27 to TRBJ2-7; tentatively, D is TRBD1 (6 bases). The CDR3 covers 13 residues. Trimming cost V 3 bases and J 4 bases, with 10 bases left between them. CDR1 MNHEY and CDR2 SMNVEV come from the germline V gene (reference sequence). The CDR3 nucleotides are TGTGCCAGCAGTTTGGGGGACACATACGAGCAGTACTTC. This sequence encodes CASSLGDTYEQYF.

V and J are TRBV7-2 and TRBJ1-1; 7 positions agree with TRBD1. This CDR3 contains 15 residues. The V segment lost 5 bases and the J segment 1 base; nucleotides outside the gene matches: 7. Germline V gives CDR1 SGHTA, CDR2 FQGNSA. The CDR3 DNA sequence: TGTGCCAGCAGCATCTGGACAGGCTCGAACACTGAAGCTTTCTTT. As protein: CASSIWTGSNTEAFF. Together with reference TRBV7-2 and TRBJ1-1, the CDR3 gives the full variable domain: GAGVSQSPSNKVTEKGKDVELRCDPISGHTALYWYRQSLGQGLEFLIYFQGNSAPDKSGLPSDRFSAERTGGSVSTLTIQRTQQEDSAVYLCASSIWTGSNTEAFFGQGTRLTVV.

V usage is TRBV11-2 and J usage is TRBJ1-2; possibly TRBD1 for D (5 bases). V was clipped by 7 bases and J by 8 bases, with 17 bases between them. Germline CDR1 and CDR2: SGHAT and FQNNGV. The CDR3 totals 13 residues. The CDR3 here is CASNSPGARGYTF. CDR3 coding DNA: TGTGCCAGCAACTCCCCTGGGGCCCGCGGCTACACCTTC.